This T cell receptor beta chain was recovered during a study of a mutant IDH1 vaccine in newly diagnosed glioma. Study background: The vaccination schedule gave patients eight doses in weeks 1, 3, 5, 7, 11, 15, 19 and 23. A roughly 62% male, approximately 38% female split and a mean age of about 43 years characterized treated patients. Overall study findings and caveats: Variations in leading peripheral T cell clonotypes appeared to have no connection with pseudoprogression.

As to time point: week 11, during vaccination. Alongside topical imiquimod, each dose of vaccine comprised 300 ug of mutant IDH1 20-mer peptide. New IDH1-mutant, ATRX-lost WHO grade 3 or 4 astrocytomas occurred in donors. Regarding this clone: Its target is unknown.

The V and J ends lost 8 bases and 2 bases respectively, with 9 bases between them. CDR3 length: 12 residues. Germline-derived CDR1 and CDR2 are MNHNS and SASEGT. Measured with immunoSEQ multiplex PCR; TCRdb has only the in-frame clones, and not every one. Here the sample spans 100,000 to 120,000 clones, roughly 90% being singletons. The sequencing here drew on PBMCs, taken from a glioma patient whose treatment included an IDH1 peptide vaccine. The TCR originated in a woman aged 50 to 65 with glioma. J is TRBJ1-2 and V is TRBV6-1; D may be TRBD1 (5 bases). The chain's CDR3 is CASWGRNYGYTF. DNA for the CDR3: TGTGCCAGCTGGGGACGAAACTATGGCTACACCTTC.